The clone carrying this T cell receptor beta chain was detected once. Its specificity is unknown. The source of the sample is a study of OX40 agonist ivuxolimab in advanced cancers. Study-wide context: With ivuxolimab, an agonistic anti-OX40 (CD134) antibody, patients were treated. Past anti-PD-1, anti-PD-L1 or anti-CTLA-4 therapy was accepted, and approximately 40% had received some. The study reported partial responses in three patients: one hepatocellular carcinoma, two cutaneous melanoma. Study-wide points: Certain nonresponders likewise exhibited a low normalized T-cell clonal expansion.

Libraries were prepared by immunoSEQ multiplex PCR; TCRdb keeps only in-frame clonotypes and omits some of them. The table has around 91,000 clones, approximately 92% seen once. The germline V gene has CDR1 MNHNS and CDR2 SASEGT. Trimming removed 0 bases from V and 3 bases from J; junction bases left unmatched: 1. The CDR3 spans 15 residues. Sequencing was performed on CD4+ or CD8+ T cells sorted from blood, taken in a trial of the OX40 agonist ivuxolimab. The clonotype comes from an adult with an advanced solid tumor such as melanoma, head and neck, liver or kidney cancer. The chain employs TRBV6-1 and TRBJ2-1, with 8 bases that match TRBD2. Written as DNA, the CDR3 is TGTGCCAGCAGTGAAGCTAGCGGGATCTACAATGAGCAGTTCTTC. Its protein is CASSEASGIYNEQFF.